Listed below are T cell receptor beta chains from one sample, sequenced in a study of cytomegalovirus exposure and HLA in healthy donors. Clones were read by immunoSEQ multiplex PCR, and TCRdb kept only the in-frame ones, dropping some. The table lists some 96,000 clones, approximately 64% of them singletons, with roughly 3.2% in the top ten. Sequencing was carried out using PBMCs. Every receptor here comes from a man in his 60s in good health and CMV-seronegative. The CDR3 runs from the conserved cysteine through the conserved F or W. D genes are given only for firm matches. Expanded clones get a size class; other rows say once, few or many, or leave the size out.

size,D,V,J,DNA,CDR3
NA,NA,TRBV27,TRBJ1-1,TGTGCCAGCTCCTGGGTGGGGGCGAACACTGAAGCTTTCTTT,CASSWVGANTEAFF
NA,NA,TRBV2,TRBJ2-2,TGTGCCAGCACCGAGGGAGGCGGGGAGCTGTTTTTT,CASTEGGGELFF
NA,NA,TRBV7-2,TRBJ1-3,TGTGCCAGCAGCCCCCAGGGACTGTCCTCTGGAAACACCATATATTTT,CASSPQGLSSGNTIYF
NA,NA,TRBV6-5,TRBJ1-3,TGTGCCAGCAGTTATGGGGGGGCGTTGTCTGGAAACACCATATATTTT,CASSYGGALSGNTIYF
NA,NA,TRBV6-1,TRBJ2-3,TGTGCCAGCAGTGAAAAGTATCCCTTCTCGGCAGATACGCAGTATTTT,CASSEKYPFSADTQYF
NA,TRBD1,TRBV19,TRBJ2-3,TGTGCCAGTAGTATGGGACAGACGCAGTATTTT,CASSMGQTQYF
NA,NA,TRBV2,TRBJ2-7,TGTGCCAGCAGCTACTCCTACGAGCAGTACTTC,CASSYSYEQYF
NA,NA,TRBV14,TRBJ2-1,TGTGCCAGCAGCCTCGGGGGGCCGCGTGAGCAGTTCTTC,CASSLGGPREQFF
NA,NA,TRBV20-1,TRBJ1-2,TGCAGTGCTAGGGAGGGTGGCTACACCTTC,CSAREGGYTF
NA,TRBD2,TRBV6-1,TRBJ2-2,TGTGCCAGCACCCCTAGCGGGTTCTCCGGGGAGCTGTTTTTT,CASTPSGFSGELFF
few,TRBD1,TRBV5-3,TRBJ1-3,TGTGCCAGAAGTTACCGGGACAGGCGCTGTGACTCTGGAAACACCATATATTTT,CARSYRDRRCDSGNTIYF
NA,NA,TRBV5-1,TRBJ2-7,TGCGCCAGCAGCTTGGCGGGCCAGGGGATTGGCGAGCAGTACTTC,CASSLAGQGIGEQYF
NA,TRBD2,TRBV7-2,TRBJ2-3,TGTGCCAGCAGTTCGGAATGGGAGGGAACGCAGTATTTT,CASSSEWEGTQYF
NA,NA,TRBV30,TRBJ2-1,TGTGCCTGGACGCGGAGCAATGAGCAGTTCTTC,CAWTRSNEQFF
NA,NA,TRBV27,TRBJ1-4,TGTACCAGCAGTCAACGGTTGGGGAGGAGTGAAAAACTGTTTTTT,CTSSQRLGRSEKLFF
once,NA,TRBV25-1,TRBJ1-4,TGTGCCAGCAGTGAATTTCGAAAGAGTGAAAAACTGTTTTTT,CASSEFRKSEKLFF
NA,TRBD1,TRBV19,TRBJ1-3,TGTGCCAGTAGGACAGGGGGCTCTGGAAACACCATATATTTT,CASRTGGSGNTIYF
NA,TRBD1,TRBV6-5,TRBJ2-3,TGTGCCAGCAGTTATACAGGGGGCAGCACAGATACGCAGTATTTT,CASSYTGGSTDTQYF
few,TRBD1,TRBV6-1,TRBJ1-6,TGTGCCAGCAGTTCGGACAGGGGGCTATCACCCCTCCACTTT,CASSSDRGLSPLHF
NA,TRBD1,TRBV7-9,TRBJ2-7,TGTGCCAGCAGCCCATCACCGGGACAGGGGGCCAGGTCCTACGAGCAGTACTTC,CASSPSPGQGARSYEQYF
NA,NA,TRBV5-4,TRBJ1-6,TGTGCCAGCAGCTATCCCGGGGGGGGGATTGATTCACCCCTCCACTTT,CASSYPGGGIDSPLHF
NA,NA,TRBV28,TRBJ1-2,TGTGCCAGCCTACTGCGGGCAGGAACCCTCAGCTACACCTTC,CASLLRAGTLSYTF
few,NA,TRBV5-1,TRBJ2-5,TGCGCCACGAAACAGGGTGCGGATGGCGGGACCCAGTACTTC,CATKQGADGGTQYF
NA,NA,TRBV11-2,TRBJ2-2,TGTGCCAGCACCCAAAGCCTAGAGCTGTTTTTT,CASTQSLELFF
NA,NA,TRBV19,TRBJ2-7,TGTGCCAGTAGTATTGGGCTGGCGGGGACCTACGAGCAGTACTTC,CASSIGLAGTYEQYF
NA,TRBD2,TRBV5-4,TRBJ2-7,TGTGCCAGCAGCCATGGGACTAGCGGGGGGGGCGAGCAGTACTTC,CASSHGTSGGGEQYF
NA,TRBD1,TRBV9,TRBJ2-3,TGTGCCAGTTCTTTACAGGGGCGCAGTCCAGATACGCAGTATTTT,CASSLQGRSPDTQYF
NA,TRBD2,TRBV11-2,TRBJ2-2,TGTGCCAGCAGCTTAGCCCCCGGGGGGTTTAACACCGGGGAGCTGTTTTTT,CASSLAPGGFNTGELFF
few,TRBD1,TRBV5-4,TRBJ2-3,TGTGCCAGCAGCTTCGAGGGGGCAAGGTACACAGATACGCAGTATTTT,CASSFEGARYTDTQYF
NA,TRBD1,TRBV15,TRBJ1-1,TGTGCCACCAGCAGGGGACAGGGGGTCGGAACTGAAGCTTTCTTT,CATSRGQGVGTEAFF
NA,TRBD2,TRBV6-4,TRBJ2-2,TGTGCCAGCAGCATAGCGGGAGACGCCCCCGGGGAGCTGTTTTTT,CASSIAGDAPGELFF
NA,NA,TRBV4-1,TRBJ1-5,TGCGCCAGCAGCCAAGATCTACAGTTGCGCAATCAGCCCCAGCATTTT,CASSQDLQLRNQPQHF
few,TRBD2,TRBV14,TRBJ2-7,TGTGCCAGCAGCGCCCGACTAGCGGGGGCCAACGAGCAGTACTTC,CASSARLAGANEQYF
NA,NA,TRBV7-3,TRBJ2-1,TGTGCCAGCAGCCTTGGACTCTACAATGAGCAGTTCTTC,CASSLGLYNEQFF
few,TRBD2,TRBV9,TRBJ2-2,TGTGCCAGCAGCGCAGACTCTTTGGCTAGCGGAAGGGTGAACACCGGGGAGCTGTTTTTT,CASSADSLASGRVNTGELFF
many,NA,TRBV19,TRBJ2-2,TGTGCCAGTAGTCACGAGGTGCGCACCGGGGAGCTGTTTTTT,CASSHEVRTGELFF
once,NA,TRBV20-1,TRBJ2-1,TGCAGTGCTACACCGGACAATGAGCAGTTCTTC,CSATPDNEQFF
NA,NA,TRBV11-3,TRBJ2-3,TGTGCCAGCAGCTTAGGGGTCGCGGGGAGGGATACGCAGTATTTT,CASSLGVAGRDTQYF
once,TRBD1,TRBV10-2,TRBJ2-1,TGCGCCAGCAGTGAGACTTCCGGGACAGGGGGGAATGAGCAGTTCTTC,CASSETSGTGGNEQFF
NA,NA,TRBV19,TRBJ1-2,TGTGCCAGTACCCGAGGAGGGTCAGGCTCTGGCTACACCTTC,CASTRGGSGSGYTF
NA,TRBD2,TRBV7-9,TRBJ2-2,TGTGCCAGCAGCACGGGACTAGCGGGGACCACCGGGGAGCTGTTTTTT,CASSTGLAGTTGELFF
few,TRBD1,TRBV7-9,TRBJ2-7,TGTGCCAGCAGGGAAGGACAGGGCCCTTCTGGATACGAGCAGTACTTC,CASREGQGPSGYEQYF
NA,NA,TRBV4-2,TRBJ1-1,TGTGCCAGCAGCCAGGGAGGGGTGAACACTGAAGCTTTCTTT,CASSQGGVNTEAFF